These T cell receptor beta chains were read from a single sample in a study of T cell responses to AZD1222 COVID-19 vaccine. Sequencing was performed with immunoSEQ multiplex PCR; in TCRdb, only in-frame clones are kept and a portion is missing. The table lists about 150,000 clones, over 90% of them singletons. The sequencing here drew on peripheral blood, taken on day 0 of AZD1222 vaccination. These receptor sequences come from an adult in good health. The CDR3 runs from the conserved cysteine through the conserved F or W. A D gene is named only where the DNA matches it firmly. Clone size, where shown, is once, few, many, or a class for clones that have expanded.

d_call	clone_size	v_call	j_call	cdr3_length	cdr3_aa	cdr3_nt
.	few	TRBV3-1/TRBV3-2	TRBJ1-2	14	CASSQQGGHSGYTF	TGTGCCAGCAGCCAACAGGGAGGTCACAGCGGCTACACCTTC
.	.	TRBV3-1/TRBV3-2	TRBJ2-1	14	CASSHRRTYNEQFF	TGTGCCAGCAGCCACAGAAGAACCTACAATGAGCAGTTCTTC
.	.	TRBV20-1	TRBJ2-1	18	CSASGGPSGTTAWDEQFF	TGCAGTGCTAGTGGGGGCCCCTCCGGGACTACTGCCTGGGATGAGCAGTTCTTC
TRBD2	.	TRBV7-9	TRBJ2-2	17	CASSLGGLAGVTGELFF	TGTGCCAGCAGCTTAGGGGGACTAGCGGGAGTGACCGGGGAGCTGTTTTTT
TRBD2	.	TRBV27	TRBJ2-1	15	CASRNPGTIRYEQFF	TGTGCCAGCAGGAATCCCGGGACTATTAGGTATGAGCAGTTCTTC
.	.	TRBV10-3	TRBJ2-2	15	CAISDGTSYTGELFF	TGTGCCATCAGTGACGGCACCAGTTACACCGGGGAGCTGTTTTTT
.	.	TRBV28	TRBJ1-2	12	CASTSSNYGYTF	TGTGCCAGCACGAGTTCTAACTATGGCTACACCTTC
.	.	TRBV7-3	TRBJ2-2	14	CASSFNLNTGELFF	TGTGCCAGCAGCTTCAACCTGAACACCGGGGAGCTGTTTTTT
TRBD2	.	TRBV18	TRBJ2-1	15	CASSPLAGRNNEQFF	TGTGCCAGCTCGCCCCTAGCGGGGCGAAACAATGAGCAGTTCTTC
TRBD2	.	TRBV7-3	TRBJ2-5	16	CASSTGTSGTQETQYF	TGTGCCAGCAGCACCGGGACTAGCGGGACTCAAGAGACCCAGTACTTC
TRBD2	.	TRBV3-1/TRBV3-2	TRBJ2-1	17	CASSQDRGSGRYNEQFF	TGTGCCAGCAGCCAAGATCGGGGTAGCGGGCGGTACAATGAGCAGTTCTTC
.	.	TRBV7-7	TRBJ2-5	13	CASSLIPPETQYF	TGTGCTAGCAGCTTAATTCCTCCGGAGACCCAGTACTTC
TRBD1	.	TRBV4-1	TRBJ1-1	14	CASSLGTGNTEAFF	TGCGCCAGCAGCCTAGGGACAGGGAACACTGAAGCTTTCTTT
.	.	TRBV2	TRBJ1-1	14	CASSEGGPNTEAFF	TGTGCCAGCAGTGAGGGCGGACCGAACACTGAAGCTTTCTTT
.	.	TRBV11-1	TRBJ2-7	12	CASSLDGYEQYF	TGTGCCAGCAGCTTAGACGGCTACGAGCAGTACTTC
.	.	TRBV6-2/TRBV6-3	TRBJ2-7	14	CASSYVWGNYEQYF	TGTGCCAGCAGTTACGTTTGGGGTAATTACGAGCAGTACTTC
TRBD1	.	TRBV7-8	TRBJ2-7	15	CASSSGRTGMNEQYF	TGTGCCAGCAGCTCGGGTAGGACAGGGATGAACGAGCAGTACTTC
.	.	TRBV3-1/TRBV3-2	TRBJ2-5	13	CASSQDIGETQYF	TGTGCCAGCAGCCAAGATATCGGAGAGACCCAGTACTTC
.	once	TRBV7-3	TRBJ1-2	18	CASSLYREHPRPTNGYTF	TGTGCCAGCAGCCTGTACAGGGAGCATCCGCGACCCACTAATGGCTACACCTTC
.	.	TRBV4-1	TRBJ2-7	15	CASSQDAALNYEQYF	TGCGCCAGCAGCCAGGATGCAGCCTTAAACTACGAGCAGTACTTC
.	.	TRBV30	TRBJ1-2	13	CASRRDTLGGYTF	TGTGCCTCCCGCAGGGACACCCTAGGTGGCTACACCTTC
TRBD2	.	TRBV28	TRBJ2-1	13	CATGTSGSNEQFF	TGTGCCACCGGGACTAGCGGGAGCAATGAGCAGTTCTTC
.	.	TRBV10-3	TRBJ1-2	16	CAISESRLGINYGYTF	TGTGCCATCAGTGAGTCAAGGCTAGGAATTAACTATGGCTACACCTTC
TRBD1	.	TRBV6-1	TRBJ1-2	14	CASSDYRGAYGYTF	TGTGCCAGCAGTGATTACAGGGGGGCTTATGGCTACACCTTC
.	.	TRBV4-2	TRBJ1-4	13	CASSQDQSEKLFF	TGTGCCAGCAGCCAAGATCAGAGCGAAAAACTGTTTTTT
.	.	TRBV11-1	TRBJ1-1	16	CASSPGTGGLNTEAFF	TGTGCCAGCAGTCCCGGGACGGGCGGGCTGAACACTGAAGCTTTCTTT
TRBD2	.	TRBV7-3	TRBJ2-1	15	CASSKTSGSYNEQFF	TGTGCCAGCAGCAAGACTAGCGGGAGTTACAATGAGCAGTTCTTC
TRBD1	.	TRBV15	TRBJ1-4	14	CATSRDRVGEKLFF	TGTGCCACCAGCAGGGACAGGGTTGGGGAAAAACTGTTTTTT
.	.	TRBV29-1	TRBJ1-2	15	CSVAHWGDVASGYTF	TGCAGCGTTGCGCATTGGGGGGACGTCGCCTCTGGCTACACCTTC
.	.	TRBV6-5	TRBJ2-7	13	CASSIGRPREQYF	TGTGCCAGCAGTATCGGGCGCCCAAGAGAGCAGTACTTC
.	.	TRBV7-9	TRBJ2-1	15	CASSPGDKIFDEQFF	TGTGCCAGCAGCCCGGGGGATAAAATCTTCGATGAGCAGTTCTTC
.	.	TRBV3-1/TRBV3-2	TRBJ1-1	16	CASSPMGTDWNTEAFF	TGTGCCAGCTCGCCGATGGGTACGGATTGGAACACTGAAGCTTTCTTT
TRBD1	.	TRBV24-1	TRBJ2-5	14	CATSVGTDQETQYF	TGTGCCACCAGTGTAGGGACAGACCAAGAGACCCAGTACTTC
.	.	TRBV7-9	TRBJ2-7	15	CASSLGSPSSYEQYF	TGTGCCAGCAGCTTAGGTAGTCCCAGCTCCTACGAGCAGTACTTC
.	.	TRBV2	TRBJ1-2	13	CASSELLRPGYTF	TGTGCCAGCAGTGAGTTACTCCGGCCGGGCTACACCTTC
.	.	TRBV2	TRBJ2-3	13	CASMGMRTDTQYF	TGTGCCAGCATGGGGATGCGCACAGATACGCAGTATTTT
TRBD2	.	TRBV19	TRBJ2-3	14	CASSMGGNTDTQYF	TGTGCCAGTAGTATGGGGGGGAACACAGATACGCAGTATTTT
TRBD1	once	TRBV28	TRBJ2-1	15	CASSFPGGSRNEQFF	TGTGCCAGCAGTTTCCCAGGGGGCTCGAGGAATGAGCAGTTCTTC
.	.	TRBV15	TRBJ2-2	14	CAIRAQYDTGELFF	TGTGCCATTAGAGCTCAGTACGACACCGGGGAGCTGTTTTTT
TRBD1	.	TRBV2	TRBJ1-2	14	CASIDWGTGDGYTF	TGTGCCAGCATTGACTGGGGGACAGGGGATGGCTACACCTTC
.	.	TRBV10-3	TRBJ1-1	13	CAINENMNTEAFF	TGTGCCATCAATGAAAACATGAACACTGAAGCTTTCTTT
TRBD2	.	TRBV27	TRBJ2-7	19	CASSFYGTASGSGGDEQYF	TGTGCCAGCAGTTTCTACGGGACGGCTAGCGGGAGTGGAGGTGACGAGCAGTACTTC
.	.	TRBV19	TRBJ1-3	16	CASSIGWGTSGNTIYF	TGTGCCAGTAGTATTGGCTGGGGGACCTCTGGAAACACCATATATTTT
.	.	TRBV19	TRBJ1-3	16	CASSMVGRHSGNTIYF	TGTGCCAGTAGTATGGTAGGGCGCCACTCTGGAAACACCATATATTTT